This entry lists 15 T cell receptor beta chains sequenced from one sample in a study of cytomegalovirus exposure and HLA in healthy donors listed by TCRdb under 2017. The library came from the immunoSEQ multiplex PCR assay. For the multiplex PCR, a mixture combining 60 forward primers for TCR Vbeta segments and 13 reverse primers for TCR Jbeta segments was used. As stored in TCRdb, this immuneACCESS dataset retains in-frame rearrangements with V and J assigned. A fraction of the clones does not appear; measured against another copy, unresolved V genes explain less than half of the discrepancy, and the remainder lacks a known reason. The sample records around 130,000 clones, around 70% of which are singletons. Approximately 1.6% of the sample comes from the top ten. The sample was PBMCs. The receptors derive from a woman aged 25 to 39 in good health and CMV-seronegative.

The chain is built from TRBV6-5 and TRBJ2-5; D unclear. CDR3 length: 13 residues. CDR1 MNHEY and CDR2 SVGAGI come from the germline V gene. The V end lost 0 bases, the J end lost 7 bases, and 9 bases lay between the germline ends. The CDR3 bases are TGTGCCAGCAGTTACTCCCCTCCGGGGACCCAGTACTTC. It codes for CASSYSPPGTQYF.

This chain joins TRBV5-1 and TRBJ2-1; D remains ambiguous. Trimming cost V 0 bases and J 4 bases, with 8 bases left between them. Looked up from germline, CDR1 is SGHRS and CDR2 is YFSETQ. CDR3 length: 14 amino acids. The CDR3 region has the DNA TGCGCCAGCAGCTTGGTCCCAGAATACAATGAGCAGTTCTTC. Translated, it gives CASSLVPEYNEQFF.

The CDR3 nucleotides read TGTGCCAGCAGCTTAGGCGGAGGGAGCTACGAGCAGTACGTC. Translated, it gives CASSLGGGSYEQYV. The chain recombines TRBV11-2 with TRBJ2-7; TRBD2 might be the D (6 bases). CDR3 length equals 14 residues. Trimming shortened V by 1 base and J by 3 bases, and 10 bases separated the two germline ends. Germline V gives CDR1 SGHAT, CDR2 FQNNGV.

The chain joins TRBV5-1 to TRBJ1-1; D is ambiguous. This CDR3 is 13 amino acids long. V dropped 7 bases and J dropped 3 bases, with 13 bases sitting between them. Germline CDR1 reads SGHRS; CDR2 reads YFSETQ. The CDR3 DNA follows: TGCGCCAGCGCCCGGGGTTTGGACACTGAAGCTTTCTTT. Protein product: CASARGLDTEAFF.

The chain employs TRBV30 and TRBJ2-2, with 14 bases matching TRBD2. The CDR3 consists of 14 residues. Per the germline V gene, CDR1 is GTSNPN and CDR2 is SVGIG (reference sequence). DNA for the CDR3: TGTGCGAAAGGGACTAGCGGGGGCACCGGGGAGCTGTTTTTT. Translating gives CAKGTSGGTGELFF.

The chain joins TRBV5-4 to TRBJ2-1; D call uncertain. V lost 4 bases, J lost 2 bases, and 4 bases lay in between. The germline CDR1 and CDR2 sequences are SGHNT and YYREEE (reference sequence). The CDR3 has 12 amino acids. The DNA of the CDR3 is TGTGCCAGCAGCCTTCCCTACAATGAGCAGTTCTTC. This codes for CASSLPYNEQFF.

This clone was seen a handful of times. The junction does not match germline at one end; this may be a read error. This chain connects TRBV7-9 to TRBJ2-7; no clear D gene. The CDR3 sequence is 12 residues long. Germline CDR1 and CDR2: SEHNR and FQNEAQ (reference sequence). CDR3 in amino acids: CSSSLLEHEQYF. CDR3 in DNA: TGTTCCAGCAGCTTATTAGAGCACGAGCAGTACTTC.

This chain uses TRBV30 with TRBJ2-5; 12 bases align to TRBD2. CDR1 and CDR2 (germline): GTSNPN, SVGIG (reference sequence). The V and J ends lost 2 bases and 6 bases, in that order; junction bases with no gene match: 10. This CDR3 spans 16 amino acids. The CDR3 is CAWSPGTSGSVKTQYF. The CDR3 DNA sequence: TGTGCCTGGAGTCCCGGGACTAGCGGGTCAGTAAAGACCCAGTACTTC. The full variable domain, completed using reference TRBV30 and TRBJ2-5, is SQTIHQWPATLVQPVGSPLSLECTVEGTSNPNLYWYRQAAGRGLQLLFYSVGIGQISSEVPQNLSASRPQDRQFILSSKKLLLSDSGFYLCAWSPGTSGSVKTQYFGPGTRLLVL.

The chain combines TRBV5-6 with TRBJ1-2; 10 bases are a match to TRBD1. The CDR3 runs 16 residues. V lost 0 bases and J lost 2; bases outside the gene matches: 4. Germline values: CDR1 SGHDT, CDR2 YYEEEE. For the CDR3, the DNA is TGTGCCAGCAGCTTGGGAGGGACAGGGGCCAACTATGGCTACACCTTC. The encoded protein is CASSLGGTGANYGYTF.

The gene calls are TRBV7-8 and TRBJ2-3; maybe TRBD1 (6 bases). V shed 0 bases and J shed 2 bases, with 24 bases lying between them. CDR1 and CDR2 (germline): SGHVS, FQNEAQ. CDR3 length equals 20 residues. CDR3 nucleotides: TGTGCCAGCAGCTTAGCCGGCGGGCCCGACAGGACGATTTACACAGATACGCAGTATTTT. Residues: CASSLAGGPDRTIYTDTQYF. The entire variable domain, with the rest obtained from reference TRBV7-8 and TRBJ2-3, is as follows: GAGVSQSPRYKVAKRGQDVALRCDPISGHVSLFWYQQALGQGPEFLTYFQNEAQLDKSGLPSDRFFAERPEGSVSTLKIQRTQQEDSAVYLCASSLAGGPDRTIYTDTQYFGPGTRLTVL.

The chain couples TRBV10-3 to TRBJ1-1, with 7 bases identical to TRBD1. Trimming at V came to 6 bases and at J to 0 bases, leaving 4 bases not matched to a gene. The CDR3 length is 14 residues. Germline loops: CDR1 ENHRY, CDR2 SYGVKD. The CDR3: CAIREGALNTEAFF. CDR3 in DNA: TGTGCCATCAGAGAGGGGGCGTTGAACACTGAAGCTTTCTTT.

The rearrangement joins TRBV11-3 to TRBJ2-7, with 9 bases matching TRBD1. Germline V gives CDR1 SGHNT, CDR2 YENEEA. V trimming: 4 bases; J trimming: 3 bases; junction bases outside the gene matches: 7. This CDR3 has 15 residues. The CDR3: CASSSGQGFCYEQYV. As DNA, the CDR3 is TGTGCCAGCAGCTCGGGACAGGGCTTTTGCTACGAGCAGTACGTC.

There are a few counts of this clone. V gene TRBV5-1 combines with J gene TRBJ2-5, with 7 bases fitting TRBD1. Germline V gene lookup returns CDR1 SGHRS and CDR2 YFSETQ. This CDR3 region has 13 residues. J gave up 2 bases and V 5 bases, and 3 bases lay outside the gene matches. CDR3 DNA: TGCGCCAGCAGTCCCAGGGGGCAAGAGACCCAGTACTTC. Its translation: CASSPRGQETQYF.

This chain links TRBV7-9 with TRBJ2-5, with 7 bases fitting TRBD1. CDR1 and CDR2 from the germline V gene are SEHNR and FQNEAQ (reference sequence). The CDR3 runs 16 residues. The V and J ends lost 3 bases and 9 bases, in that order; junction bases with no gene match: 16. The CDR3 here is CASSFLTGIPDWPQYF. In nucleotides, the CDR3 is TGTGCCAGCAGCTTCCTGACAGGGATTCCCGATTGGCCCCAGTACTTC.

J is TRBJ2-3 and V is TRBV18, with 10 positions matching TRBD1. CDR1 and CDR2 (germline): KGHSH, LQKENI. V lost 3 bases, J lost 5 bases, and 5 bases stayed unmatched. CDR3 length: 15 amino acids. The CDR3 loop is CASSPRQGAQDTQYF. In nucleotides, the CDR3 is TGTGCCAGCTCACCGCGACAGGGGGCGCAAGATACGCAGTATTTT.